These T cell receptor beta chains were read from a single sample in a study of blood T cell repertoires in COVID-19. Libraries were prepared by immunoSEQ multiplex PCR; TCRdb keeps only in-frame clonotypes and omits some of them. Of hundreds of thousands of clones listed, around 88% are singletons. Sequenced input: peripheral blood. The receptors originated from a man aged 35 to 55 with acute or convalescent COVID-19. Both conserved end residues are part of each CDR3. The D gene is left open where the match is weak. Clone size appears in some rows only: once, few, many, or a class for an expanded clone.

j_gene	abundance	v_gene	d_gene	CDR3nt	CDR3aa
TRBJ1-2	.	TRBV28	.	TGTGCCAGCAGTTTGGTACAATTGTATGGCTACACCTTC	CASSLVQLYGYTF
TRBJ1-6	.	TRBV5-4	.	TGTGCCAGCAGCTTGTCAGGGGCGGCATATAATTCACCCCTCCACTTT	CASSLSGAAYNSPLHF
TRBJ2-1	.	TRBV7-6	.	TGTGCCAGCAGCTTAGAAGCAGGGATTTACAATGAGCAGTTCTTC	CASSLEAGIYNEQFF
TRBJ1-1	once	TRBV3-1/TRBV3-2	.	TGTGCCAGCAGCACTCGTAACACTGAAGCTTTCTTT	CASSTRNTEAFF
TRBJ1-4	.	TRBV10-2	.	TGCGCCAGCAGTGAGGGAGGGGCTGATGAAAAACTGTTTTTT	CASSEGGADEKLFF
TRBJ1-6	once	TRBV4-1	.	TGCGCCAGCAGCCAAGCGGTCTCGACAGGTGACGATTCACCCCTCCACTTT	CASSQAVSTGDDSPLHF
TRBJ2-7	.	TRBV7-2	TRBD1	TGTGCCAGCAGCTTAGACCAGGGGGCCTACGAGCAGTACTTC	CASSLDQGAYEQYF
TRBJ2-3	.	TRBV4-2	.	TGTGCCAGCAGCCAAGCCCCCGAGCTAGTAACGCAGTATTTT	CASSQAPELVTQYF
TRBJ1-1	.	TRBV19	TRBD1	TGTGCCAGTATGGATATTCGACAGGGGTTAATTACTGAAGCTTTCTTT	CASMDIRQGLITEAFF
TRBJ2-4	.	TRBV19	.	TGTGCCAGTAGTAACCTAGGGGGAGCCAAAAACATTCAGTACTTC	CASSNLGGAKNIQYF
TRBJ2-3	.	TRBV9	.	TGTGCCAGCAGCCCTCGTGGGGGCGCGGGAGATACGCAGTATTTT	CASSPRGGAGDTQYF
TRBJ2-7	.	TRBV5-4	TRBD1	TGTGCCAGCAGCCGACAGGGGACCAGGGGTTACGAGCAGTACTTC	CASSRQGTRGYEQYF
TRBJ1-3	once	TRBV2	TRBD1	TGTGCCAGCATGCCCGGACAGGTTTCCCTCTCTGGAAACACCATATATTTT	CASMPGQVSLSGNTIYF
TRBJ1-1	.	TRBV12-5	.	TGTGCTAGTGGGTCGGGACTTACGAACACTGAAGCTTTCTTT	CASGSGLTNTEAFF
TRBJ1-4	.	TRBV6-6	.	TGTGCCAGCAGTTACTCGGGGACACCGAATGAAAAACTGTTTTTT	CASSYSGTPNEKLFF
TRBJ1-3	.	TRBV6-6	.	TGTGCCAGCACCACAGGGATAGGTGGTGGAAACACCATATATTTT	CASTTGIGGGNTIYF
TRBJ1-4	.	TRBV6-1	.	TGTGCCAGCAGTGAACGAGGGTTTAAACTGTTTTTT	CASSERGFKLFF
TRBJ1-2	.	TRBV7-3	TRBD1	TGTGCCAGCAGCCCAGGGACAGGGACAGGCTATGGCTACACCTTC	CASSPGTGTGYGYTF
TRBJ2-7	.	TRBV27	TRBD1	TGTGCCAGCAGTCCGGACAGGGTGGACGGCTACGAGCAGTACTTC	CASSPDRVDGYEQYF
TRBJ2-3	.	TRBV9	.	TGTGCCAGCAGCGTAGTGTCCACTAGCACAGATACGCAGTATTTT	CASSVVSTSTDTQYF
TRBJ1-1	.	TRBV7-9	TRBD1	TGTGCCAGCAGTCAGGGGGCAGGGGCTGAAGCTTTCTTT	CASSQGAGAEAFF
TRBJ1-3	.	TRBV6-6	TRBD1	TGTGCCAGCAGTTCGGACAGGGCAAAGCGAAACACCATATATTTT	CASSSDRAKRNTIYF
TRBJ2-7	.	TRBV10-3	TRBD2	TGTGCCACGGACCGGGGGGAGCATGGCGAGCAGTACTTC	CATDRGEHGEQYF
TRBJ2-4	.	TRBV9	.	TGTGCCAGCGGTCCAGACTTAACAAACATTCAGTACTTC	CASGPDLTNIQYF
TRBJ2-1	.	TRBV9	.	TGTGCCAGCAGCGTAGCTTTCCTAGCAGGGGACCGAGGTGAGCAGTTCTTC	CASSVAFLAGDRGEQFF
TRBJ1-1	.	TRBV10-3	.	TGTGCCATCAGTGAGCGGGGCAGGGGAAACACTGAAGCTTTCTTT	CAISERGRGNTEAFF
TRBJ2-7	.	TRBV5-1	.	TGCGCCAGCAGACTAGACGGGGGCTACGAGCAGTACTTC	CASRLDGGYEQYF
TRBJ2-1	.	TRBV7-8	TRBD2	TGTGCCAGCAGCATAACTAGCGGACTTTCCAATGAGCAGTTCTTC	CASSITSGLSNEQFF
TRBJ1-1	.	TRBV10-3	.	TGTGCCATCAGTGTCCGGGATAGGGACACTGAAGCTTTCTTT	CAISVRDRDTEAFF
TRBJ1-3	once	TRBV7-8	.	TGTGCCAGCAGCTCTACAGCCCGGGGACTTGGAAACACCATATATTTT	CASSSTARGLGNTIYF
TRBJ1-1	.	TRBV7-2	.	TGTGCCAGCAGCCCAAGTGGGGGCCCTCCCCGCCGGGACACTGAAGCTTTCTTT	CASSPSGGPPRRDTEAFF
TRBJ1-6	.	TRBV25-1	.	TGTGCCAGCAGTCGTGGACAGCGTAATTCACCCCTCCACTTT	CASSRGQRNSPLHF
TRBJ2-4	.	TRBV20-1	.	TGCAGTGCTAGTGTGACTTCAGACATTCAGTACTTC	CSASVTSDIQYF
TRBJ2-7	.	TRBV10-2	TRBD2	TGCGCCAGCAGTGAATCTGGGACTAAACCCTACGAGCAGTACTTC	CASSESGTKPYEQYF
TRBJ2-1	few	TRBV6-2/TRBV6-3	TRBD2	TGTGCCAGCAGTATACTAGCGGGGGGCTCTACGTCCTACAATGAGCAGTTCTTC	CASSILAGGSTSYNEQFF
TRBJ1-1	.	TRBV12-3/TRBV12-4	.	TGTGCCAGCAGTACAGGGAGGAACACTGAAGCTTTCTTT	CASSTGRNTEAFF
TRBJ2-7	few	TRBV21-1	.	TGTGCCAGCAACTGGGACAGGGAAATAGAGCAGTACTTC	CASNWDREIEQYF
TRBJ1-2	.	TRBV24-1	.	TGTGCCACCAGTGATATGGGCCGGGGTGGCTACACCTTC	CATSDMGRGGYTF
TRBJ1-1	.	TRBV29-1	.	TGCAGCGTTTCGGACAGGAACACTGAAGCTTTCTTT	CSVSDRNTEAFF
TRBJ1-2	.	TRBV5-1	TRBD1	TGCGCCAGCAGCGGGGACAGCGGATATGGCTACACCTTC	CASSGDSGYGYTF
TRBJ1-2	.	TRBV5-1	.	TGCGCCAGCAGCCCAGGGGCGGCCGTCCCCTATGGCTACACCTTC	CASSPGAAVPYGYTF
TRBJ2-2	.	TRBV6-5	.	TGTGCCAGCAGATGGACTGGGGACGGGGAGCTGTTTTTT	CASRWTGDGELFF